Listed here are 29 T cell receptor beta chains from one sample, sequenced in a study of shared clonotypes between healthy human individuals. Data came from immunoSEQ multiplex PCR; TCRdb stores just in-frame clones and leaves some out. This sample has 2,500,000 or so clones, with 85% to 95% found just once. Specimen: naive CD4+ T cells from PBMCs. Subset: CD45RA+ positively selected. All receptors come from a man aged 18 to 30 in good health. Some clones in this sample may be carry-over from other donors' samples.

The chain has TRBV7-8 and TRBJ2-1; D is ambiguous. Trimming took 5 bases from V and 8 from J, leaving 10 bases between them. This CDR3 contains 12 residues. Per the germline V gene, CDR1 is SGHVS and CDR2 is FQNEAQ. The CDR3 coding sequence is TGTGCCAGCAGCGACGAGCTCCATGAGCAGTTCTTC. The encoded protein is CASSDELHEQFF.

V usage is TRBV7-2 and J usage is TRBJ1-1; the D is unclear. The CDR3 has 15 amino acids. V was cut by 1 base and J by 8 bases, with 17 bases left in between. The germline V gene has CDR1 SGHTA and CDR2 FQGNSA. The DNA for the CDR3 is TGTGCCAGCAGCTTAGAACGAATTGGGCAGGCAGAAGCTTTCTTT. Amino acid sequence: CASSLERIGQAEAFF. Combining the CDR3 with reference TRBV7-2 and TRBJ1-1 gives the whole variable domain GAGVSQSPSNKVTEKGKDVELRCDPISGHTALYWYRQSLGQGLEFLIYFQGNSAPDKSGLPSDRFSAERTGGSVSTLTIQRTQQEDSAVYLCASSLERIGQAEAFFGQGTRLTVV.

The chain has TRBV7-2 and TRBJ2-1; D ambiguous. Germline lookup yields CDR1 SGHTA and CDR2 FQGNSA. V was shortened by 0 bases and J by 6 bases, with 15 bases between the two germline ends. The CDR3 spans 16 residues. This CDR3 is CASSLAGLENGNEQFF. DNA for the CDR3: TGTGCCAGCAGCTTAGCAGGTCTAGAAAACGGCAATGAGCAGTTCTTC.

This chain uses TRBV2 with TRBJ1-3; D not certain. CDR1 is SNHLY and CDR2 is FYNNEI in the germline V gene. The CDR3 totals 13 residues. Trimming took off 6 bases at V and 4 bases at J, with 10 bases between the two ends. The CDR3: CASSTNSGNTIYF. CDR3 in DNA: TGTGCCAGCAGCACAAATTCGGGAAACACCATATATTTT.

The chain is built from TRBV4-1 and TRBJ1-1; unclear D gene. The germline gives CDR1 MGHRA, CDR2 YSYEKL. CDR3 length: 14 residues. Trimming cost V 3 bases and J 1 base, with 9 bases left between them. The CDR3 reads CASSQGNRNTEAFF. The CDR3 nucleotides read TGCGCCAGCAGCCAGGGCAACAGGAACACTGAAGCTTTCTTT.

This clone is a singleton in its sample. The chain has TRBV12-5 and TRBJ2-2; 13 bases match TRBD2. Germline V gives CDR1 LGHNT, CDR2 FRNRAP. This CDR3 is built from 17 residues. V trimming: 5 bases; J trimming: 5 bases; junction bases outside the gene matches: 8. CDR3 loop: CASGPGLAGARTGELFF. In DNA, the CDR3 is TGTGCTAGTGGTCCCGGACTAGCGGGAGCTCGGACCGGGGAGCTGTTTTTT.

The CDR3 coding sequence is TGCAGTGCTAGGAAGGGCTATGGCTACACCTTC. Encoded protein: CSARKGYGYTF. V usage is TRBV20-1 and J usage is TRBJ1-2; D unclear. Trimming pared 3 bases from V and 4 bases from J, leaving 6 bases between. Germline-derived CDR1 and CDR2 are DFQATT and SNEGSKA (reference sequence). CDR3 size: 11 residues.

The chain joins TRBV5-1 to TRBJ2-1; the match to TRBD2 covers 8 bases. The CDR3 runs 18 residues. Germline V lookup: CDR1 SGHRS, CDR2 YFSETQ. V gave up 1 base and J gave up 9 bases; unmatched junction bases: 18. The CDR3 DNA follows: TGCGCCAGCAGCTTGACTGTAGCGGGAAGAGCCCCAGTCACTGAGCAGTTCTTC. Translating gives CASSLTVAGRAPVTEQFF.

The J gene is TRBJ2-1, the V gene TRBV5-1; 11 bases agree with TRBD1. The CDR3 consists of 20 residues. CDR1 is SGHRS and CDR2 is YFSETQ in the germline V gene. Trimming at V came to 1 base and at J to 6 bases, leaving 18 bases not matched to a gene. In DNA form, the CDR3 reads TGCGCCAGCAGCTTGTTAGGGACAGGGGGTACGCGGAGGGCCGTCAATGAGCAGTTCTTC. This codes for CASSLLGTGGTRRAVNEQFF.

The gene calls are TRBV19 and TRBJ2-4; 8 bases match TRBD1. Germline CDR1 LNHDA, CDR2 SQIVND (reference sequence). The CDR3 sequence is 19 residues long. The J segment lost 3 bases and the V segment lost 8 bases, leaving 21 bases of the junction unmatched. Here the CDR3 DNA reads TGTGCCAGTGGGGAGCAGGCGGGACAGGCAAAGAGGTTCAAAAACATTCAGTACTTC. It is translated as CASGEQAGQAKRFKNIQYF.

This chain uses TRBV18 with TRBJ1-2, with TRBD1 identical over 11 bases. CDR3 length: 16 amino acids. Germline V gives CDR1 KGHSH, CDR2 LQKENI. The J segment lost 4 bases and the V segment lost 3 bases, leaving 7 bases of the junction unmatched. CDR3 protein: CASSPSGQGGGYGYTF. DNA of the CDR3: TGTGCCAGCTCACCCTCGGGACAGGGGGGGGGCTATGGCTACACCTTC. Drawing the rest from reference TRBV18 and TRBJ1-2, the complete variable domain is NAGVMQNPRHLVRRRGQEARLRCSPMKGHSHVYWYRQLPEEGLKFMVYLQKENIIDESGMPKERFSAEFPKEGPSILRIQQVVRGDSAAYFCASSPSGQGGGYGYTFGSGTRLTVV.

J is TRBJ2-3 and V is TRBV28, with 9 bases identical to TRBD2. The junction had 10 bases not matched to a gene; V was cut back by 8 bases and J by 7 bases. The CDR3 has 14 residues. CDR1 is MDHEN and CDR2 is SYDVKM in the germline V gene. In DNA, the CDR3 is TGTGCCAGCCGAACACTAGCGGGTGTGAATACGCAGTATTTT. Its translation: CASRTLAGVNTQYF.

The chain joins TRBV20-1 to TRBJ1-1; the D is unclear. Trimming left V 4 bases short and J 0 bases short, with 3 bases between. CDR1 and CDR2 from the germline V gene are DFQATT and SNEGSKA (reference sequence). The CDR3 has 11 residues. CDR3 protein: CSATVNTEAFF. CDR3 nucleotide sequence: TGCAGTGCTACAGTGAACACTGAAGCTTTCTTT.

The chain links TRBV9 to TRBJ2-5; TRBD2 aligns across 8 bases. The V gene end was trimmed by 3 bases and the J gene end by 5 bases; junction bases not matched to a gene: 6. There are 14 residues in the CDR3. Germline V gene data show CDR1 as SGDLS and CDR2 as YYNGEE. The CDR3 reads CASSGQLAAETQYF. The CDR3 DNA is TGTGCCAGCAGCGGTCAACTAGCGGCCGAGACCCAGTACTTC.

The rearrangement joins TRBV28 to TRBJ1-2, with 8 nucleotides matching TRBD1. The trim removed 6 bases at V and 8 bases at J, leaving 8 bases unmatched. The length of the CDR3 is 13 residues. Germline loops: CDR1 MDHEN, CDR2 SYDVKM. As DNA, the CDR3 is TGTGCCAGCAGACCGGACAGGGTTGGCGGCTACACCTTC. Translated, it gives CASRPDRVGGYTF.

The rearrangement uses TRBV5-1 and TRBJ2-1, with D unclear. Between the trimmed V and J ends, which lost 4 bases and 5 bases, there was a span of 10 bases. Germline lookup yields CDR1 SGHRS and CDR2 YFSETQ. The CDR3 spans 13 residues. The CDR3 loop is CASSQDPNNEQFF. CDR3 coding DNA: TGCGCCAGCAGCCAAGACCCAAACAATGAGCAGTTCTTC.

The chain employs TRBV27 and TRBJ2-7; D may be TRBD2 (5 bases). Germline lookup yields CDR1 MNHEY and CDR2 SMNVEV (reference sequence). The CDR3 runs to 15 residues. Trimming shortened V by 6 bases and J by 0 bases, and 15 bases separated the two germline ends. This CDR3 is CASSPRAGSSYEQYF. The CDR3 coding sequence is TGTGCCAGCAGCCCGAGGGCAGGTAGCTCCTACGAGCAGTACTTC.

The chain employs TRBV7-2 and TRBJ1-3; D is undetermined. Looked up from germline, CDR1 is SGHTA and CDR2 is FQGNSA. V was pared by 3 bases and J by 4 bases, with 13 bases between. The CDR3 has 15 amino acids. The CDR3 DNA reads TGTGCCAGCAGCTTTGTTGACGGACCGGGAAACACCATATATTTT. This codes for CASSFVDGPGNTIYF.

V is TRBV11-1 and J is TRBJ1-2; 9 nucleotides match TRBD1. The CDR3 length is 13 residues. Per the germline V gene, CDR1 is SGHAT and CDR2 is FQDESV (reference sequence). The junction had 2 bases not matched to a gene; V was cut back by 4 bases and J by 5 bases. CDR3 nucleotide sequence: TGTGCCAGCAGCTGGGGGACAGGGTATGGCTACACCTTC. Protein sequence: CASSWGTGYGYTF.

J is TRBJ2-7 and V is TRBV14; 7 nucleotides align to TRBD1. The length of the CDR3 is 17 residues. The V gene's germline CDR1 is SGHDN and CDR2 FVKESK. With V trimmed by 4 bases and J by 4 bases, 16 bases remained unmatched. The CDR3: CASSPQPGRGGTYEQYF. The DNA of the CDR3 is TGTGCCAGCAGCCCCCAACCGGGACGAGGGGGCACATACGAGCAGTACTTC.

V gene TRBV7-9 combines with J gene TRBJ2-2; the D gene could be TRBD1 or TRBD2 (5 bases each). Germline V CDR1 and CDR2: SEHNR, FQNEAQ (reference sequence). The CDR3 contains 17 residues. V was trimmed by 5 bases and J by 2 bases, leaving 18 bases between them. CDR3 nucleotide sequence: TGTGCCAGCAGCGCACGGGACGGCACGCCCAACACCGGGGAGCTGTTTTTT. It codes for CASSARDGTPNTGELFF.

This rearrangement joins TRBV30 to TRBJ2-1, with D perhaps matching TRBD2 (6 bases). CDR1 is GTSNPN and CDR2 is SVGIG in the germline V gene (reference sequence). Between the trimmed V and J ends, which lost 2 bases and 2 bases, there was a span of 13 bases. The CDR3 is made up of 15 amino acids. Here the CDR3 DNA reads TGTGCCTGGAGTCCTCTGGCTAGCGCCTACAATGAGCAGTTCTTC. Translating it yields CAWSPLASAYNEQFF.

The sample holds one count of this clone. The chain has TRBV2 and TRBJ2-2; 8 nucleotides line up with TRBD2. The V gene's germline CDR1 is SNHLY and CDR2 FYNNEI. The CDR3 is made up of 16 amino acids. Germline trimming cut 5 bases from V and 5 bases from J; bases unmatched to any gene: 10. CDR3 sequence reads: CASSRSGSKGTGELFF. Written as DNA, the CDR3 is TGTGCCAGCAGTCGAAGCGGGAGCAAGGGGACCGGGGAGCTGTTTTTT. The full variable domain, rest sourced from reference TRBV2 and TRBJ2-2, is EPEVTQTPSHQVTQMGQEVILRCVPISNHLYFYWYRQILGQKVEFLVSFYNNEISEKSEIFDDQFSVERPDGSNFTLKIRSTKLEDSAMYFCASSRSGSKGTGELFFGEGSRLTVL.

The rearrangement joins TRBV7-2 to TRBJ1-4; possible D gene TRBD1, 6 bases. The CDR3 is 13 residues long. V lost 6 bases and J lost 8, with 13 bases in between. Germline CDR1 is SGHTA and CDR2 is FQGNSA. CDR3 protein: CASRRTVGEKLFF. CDR3 nucleotides: TGTGCCAGCAGACGGACAGTCGGGGAAAAACTGTTTTTT.

The genes are TRBV10-3 and TRBJ2-2; TRBD2 aligns across 13 bases. The J segment lost 6 bases and the V segment lost 10 bases, leaving 5 bases of the junction unmatched. Germline V CDR1 and CDR2: ENHRY, SYGVKD. This CDR3 has 14 amino acids. The CDR3 sequence is CATGLAGVSGELFF. In nucleotides, the CDR3 is TGTGCCACTGGACTAGCGGGAGTCTCCGGGGAGCTGTTTTTT.

The chain has TRBV5-8 and TRBJ2-7; D could derive from TRBD1 or TRBD2 (5 bases each). This CDR3 spans 15 amino acids. Germline V lookup: CDR1 SGHTS, CDR2 YDEGEE. V was trimmed by 0 bases and J by 0 bases, leaving 10 bases between them. The CDR3 sequence: CASSLEGRSSYEQYF. Written as DNA, the CDR3 is TGTGCCAGCAGCTTGGAGGGACGGAGCTCCTACGAGCAGTACTTC.

The chain combines TRBV28 with TRBJ1-5, with D possibly matching TRBD1 (5 bases). The V end was cut by 2 bases, the J end by 4 bases, with 12 bases between. Germline CDR1 is MDHEN and CDR2 is SYDVKM. The CDR3 extends over 15 amino acids. The CDR3 region has the DNA TGTGCCAGCAGTTTAGTCCGTACAGGAAATCAGCCCCAGCATTTT. It translates to CASSLVRTGNQPQHF.

The chain carries TRBV7-2 and TRBJ2-2; D is uncertain. The length of the CDR3 is 14 residues. Trimming removed 6 bases from V and 2 bases from J, with 10 bases in between. Germline V gives CDR1 SGHTA, CDR2 FQGNSA. DNA of the CDR3: TGTGCCAGCAGAGTCCCACAAAACACCGGGGAGCTGTTTTTT. This codes for CASRVPQNTGELFF.

V gene TRBV6-1 combines with J gene TRBJ2-7; 13 bases map to TRBD2. Germline loops: CDR1 MNHNS, CDR2 SASEGT. J lost 4 bases, V lost 5 bases, and 5 bases had no gene match. The CDR3 covers 15 residues. CDR3 sequence reads: CASSTLAGGNYEQYF. In DNA form, the CDR3 reads TGTGCCAGCAGTACACTAGCGGGAGGGAATTACGAGCAGTACTTC.